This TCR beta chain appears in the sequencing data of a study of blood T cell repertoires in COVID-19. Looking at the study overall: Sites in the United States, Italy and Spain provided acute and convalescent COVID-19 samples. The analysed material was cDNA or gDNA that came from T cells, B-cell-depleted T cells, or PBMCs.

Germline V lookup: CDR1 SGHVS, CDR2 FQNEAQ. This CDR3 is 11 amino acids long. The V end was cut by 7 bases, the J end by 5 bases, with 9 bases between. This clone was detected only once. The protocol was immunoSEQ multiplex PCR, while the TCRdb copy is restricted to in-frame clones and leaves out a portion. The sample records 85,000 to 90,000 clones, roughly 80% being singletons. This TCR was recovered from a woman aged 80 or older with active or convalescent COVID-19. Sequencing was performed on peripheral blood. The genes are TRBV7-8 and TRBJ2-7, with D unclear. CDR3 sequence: CASTVSNEQYF. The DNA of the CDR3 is TGTGCCAGCACGGTTTCGAACGAGCAGTACTTC.